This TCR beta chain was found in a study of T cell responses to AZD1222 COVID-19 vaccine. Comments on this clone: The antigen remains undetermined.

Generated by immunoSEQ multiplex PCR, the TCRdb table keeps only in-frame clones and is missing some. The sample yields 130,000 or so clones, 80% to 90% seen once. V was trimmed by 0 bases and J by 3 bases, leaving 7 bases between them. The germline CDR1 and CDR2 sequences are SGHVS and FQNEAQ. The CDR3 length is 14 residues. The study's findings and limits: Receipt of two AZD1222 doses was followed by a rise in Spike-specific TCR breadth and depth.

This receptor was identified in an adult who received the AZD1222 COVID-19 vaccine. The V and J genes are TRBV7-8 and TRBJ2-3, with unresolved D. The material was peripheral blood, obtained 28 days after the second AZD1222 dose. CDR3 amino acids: CASSLAPSTDTQYF. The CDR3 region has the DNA TGTGCCAGCAGCTTAGCACCCTCTACAGATACGCAGTATTTT.